The source of this T cell receptor (beta chain) is a study of shared clonotypes between healthy human individuals. This CDR3 comprises 14 residues. From germline, CDR1 is SQVTM and CDR2 ANQGSEA. The junction had 9 bases not matched to a gene; V was cut back by 2 bases and J by 5 bases. CD45RO-negative, CCR7-selected cells formed the naive CD8 fraction, which excluded terminally differentiated effector memory CD45RA+ cells. Sequencing was performed with immunoSEQ multiplex PCR; in TCRdb, only in-frame clones are kept and a portion is missing. This table holds about 610,000 clones, around 96% found once.

This chain connects TRBV29-1 to TRBJ2-7; 7 nucleotides agree with TRBD1. Input material: naive CD8+ T cells sorted from blood. This TCR came from a woman in her 30s in good health. CDR3 sequence: CSVETTGPGNEQYF. Here the CDR3 DNA reads TGCAGCGTTGAAACGACAGGGCCGGGAAACGAGCAGTACTTC.